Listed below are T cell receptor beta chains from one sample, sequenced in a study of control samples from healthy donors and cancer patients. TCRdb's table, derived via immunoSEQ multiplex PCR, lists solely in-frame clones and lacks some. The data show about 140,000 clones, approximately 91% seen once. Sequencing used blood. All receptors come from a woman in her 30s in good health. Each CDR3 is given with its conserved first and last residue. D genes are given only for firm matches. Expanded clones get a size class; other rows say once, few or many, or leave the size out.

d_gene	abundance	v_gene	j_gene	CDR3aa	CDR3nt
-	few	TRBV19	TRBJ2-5	CASSQGVLETQYF	TGTGCCAGTTCTCAGGGCGTTTTGGAGACCCAGTACTTC
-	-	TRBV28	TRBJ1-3	CASRDTVTDTIYF	TGTGCCAGCCGGGACACCGTTACAGACACCATATATTTT
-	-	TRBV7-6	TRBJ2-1	CASSLSGYNEQFF	TGTGCCAGCAGCTTAAGCGGTTACAATGAGCAGTTCTTC
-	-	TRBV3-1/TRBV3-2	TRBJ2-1	CASSAREGWGSRNEQFF	TGTGCCAGCAGCGCCCGTGAAGGCTGGGGGTCTCGAAATGAGCAGTTCTTC
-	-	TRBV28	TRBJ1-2	CASSLTGQREYGYTF	TGTGCCAGCAGTTTAACAGGACAGAGGGAGTATGGCTACACCTTC
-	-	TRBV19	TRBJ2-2	CASSYGTGKSTGELFF	TGTGCCAGTAGTTACGGGACTGGAAAATCTACCGGGGAGCTGTTTTTT
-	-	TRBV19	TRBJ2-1	CASSQSSNEQFF	TGTGCCAGTAGTCAGTCGTCAAATGAGCAGTTCTTC
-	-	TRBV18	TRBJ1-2	CASSPISSGGYTF	TGTGCCAGCTCACCAATATCCTCTGGTGGCTACACCTTC
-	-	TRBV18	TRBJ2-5	CASSGPRDRETQYF	TGTGCCAGCTCTGGACCCAGGGATAGGGAGACCCAGTACTTC
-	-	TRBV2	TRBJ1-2	CASSRGINYGYTF	TGTGCCAGCAGTCGCGGGATAAACTATGGCTACACCTTC
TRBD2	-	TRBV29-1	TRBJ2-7	CSVDASSGSGYEQYF	TGCAGCGTTGATGCGAGCAGCGGGAGCGGGTACGAGCAGTACTTC
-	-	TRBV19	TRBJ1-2	CASSISGAESGYTF	TGTGCCAGTAGTATATCCGGCGCCGAGAGTGGCTACACCTTC
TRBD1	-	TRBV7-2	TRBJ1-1	CASSPKTGGTEAFF	TGTGCCAGCAGCCCTAAAACAGGGGGCACTGAAGCTTTCTTT
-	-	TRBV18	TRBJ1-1	CASSQGSSNTEAFF	TGTGCCAGCTCACAAGGGAGTTCGAACACTGAAGCTTTCTTT
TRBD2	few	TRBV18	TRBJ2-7	CASSPETSGYEQYF	TGTGCCAGCTCACCCGAGACTAGCGGGTACGAGCAGTACTTC
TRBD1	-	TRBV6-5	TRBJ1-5	CASSRGQGSNQPQHF	TGTGCCAGCAGTAGGGGACAGGGTAGCAATCAGCCCCAGCATTTT
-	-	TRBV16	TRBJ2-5	CASSQSRETQYF	TGTGCCAGCAGCCAATCGCGGGAGACCCAGTACTTC
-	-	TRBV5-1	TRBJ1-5	CASSPGPNNQPQHF	TGCGCCAGCAGCCCAGGACCGAACAATCAGCCCCAGCATTTT
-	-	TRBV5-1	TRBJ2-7	CASSRDTSSYEQYF	TGCGCCAGCAGCCGGGACACCTCTTCCTACGAGCAGTACTTC
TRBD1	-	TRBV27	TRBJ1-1	CASSFTGAGVVEAFF	TGTGCCAGCAGTTTTACAGGGGCCGGAGTCGTTGAAGCTTTCTTT
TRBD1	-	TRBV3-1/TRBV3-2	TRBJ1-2	CASSLYDRDYGYTF	TGTGCCAGCAGCCTATACGACAGGGACTATGGCTACACCTTC
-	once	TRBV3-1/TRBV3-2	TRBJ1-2	CASSQDVGDPNYGYTF	TGTGCCAGCAGCCAAGATGTGGGAGATCCTAACTATGGCTACACCTTC
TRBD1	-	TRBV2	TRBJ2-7	CASNRQGAYEQYF	TGTGCCAGCAACCGACAGGGAGCCTACGAGCAGTACTTC
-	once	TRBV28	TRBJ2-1	CASSLDPRSNEQFF	TGTGCCAGCAGTTTAGATCCCAGATCCAATGAGCAGTTCTTC
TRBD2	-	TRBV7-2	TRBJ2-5	CASSLAGGETQYF	TGTGCCAGCAGCTTAGCGGGGGGGGAGACCCAGTACTTC
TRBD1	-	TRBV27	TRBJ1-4	CASSSGQINEKLFF	TGTGCCAGCAGTTCGGGACAGATTAATGAAAAACTGTTTTTT
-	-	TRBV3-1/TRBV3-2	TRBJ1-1	CASSQGSGNTEAFF	TGTGCCAGCAGCCAAGGGTCCGGAAACACTGAAGCTTTCTTT
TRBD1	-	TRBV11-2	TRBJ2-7	CASSPGGTRSYEQYF	TGTGCCAGCAGCCCAGGGGGCACGAGGTCCTACGAGCAGTACTTC
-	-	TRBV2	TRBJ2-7	CASSRDTSYEQYF	TGTGCCAGCAGTCGGGACACCTCCTACGAGCAGTACTTC
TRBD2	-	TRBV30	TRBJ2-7	CAWSKGLVYEQYF	TGTGCCTGGAGTAAAGGACTAGTCTACGAGCAGTACTTC
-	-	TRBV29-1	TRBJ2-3	CSVGPEDLTDTQYF	TGCAGCGTTGGGCCGGAAGACCTCACAGATACGCAGTATTTT
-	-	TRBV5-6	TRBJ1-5	CASSLGTHNQPQHF	TGTGCCAGCAGCTTGGGAACTCACAATCAGCCCCAGCATTTT
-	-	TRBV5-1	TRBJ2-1	CASSFGSSNEQFF	TGCGCCAGCAGCTTCGGTTCGAGCAATGAGCAGTTCTTC
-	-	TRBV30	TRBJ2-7	CAWSVRRLSYEQYF	TGTGCCTGGAGTGTACGGCGGCTTTCCTACGAGCAGTACTTC
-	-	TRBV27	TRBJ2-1	CASSSRQSSYNEQFF	TGTGCCAGCAGTTCAAGACAGAGCTCCTACAATGAGCAGTTCTTC
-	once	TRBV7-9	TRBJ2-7	CASSSPVRAFLRYSYEQYF	TGTGCCAGCAGCTCCCCCGTGAGGGCCTTTCTAAGGTACTCCTACGAGCAGTACTTC
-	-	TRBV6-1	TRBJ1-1	CASSDRWNTEAFF	TGTGCCAGCAGTGACAGGTGGAACACTGAAGCTTTCTTT
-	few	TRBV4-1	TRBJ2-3	CASSQGTGVGTDTQYF	TGCGCCAGCAGCCAAGGTACGGGAGTCGGCACAGATACGCAGTATTTT
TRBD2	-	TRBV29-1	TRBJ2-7	CSARTSGAYEQYF	TGCAGCGCCCGGACTAGCGGGGCCTACGAGCAGTACTTC
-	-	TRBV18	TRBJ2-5	CASSPDKTQYF	TGTGCCAGCTCACCCGACAAGACCCAGTACTTC
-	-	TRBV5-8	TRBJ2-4	CASSAGQHEWGKNIQYF	TGTGCCAGCAGCGCGGGACAGCACGAATGGGGCAAAAACATTCAGTACTTC
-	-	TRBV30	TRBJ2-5	CAWTRFTGGETQYF	TGTGCCTGGACGAGGTTTACAGGAGGGGAGACCCAGTACTTC
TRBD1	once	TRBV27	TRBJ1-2	CASSLMGQGGGYTF	TGTGCCAGCAGTTTAATGGGACAGGGTGGAGGCTACACCTTC
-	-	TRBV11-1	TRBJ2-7	CASSPGTASTYEQYF	TGTGCCAGCAGCCCAGGGACGGCCTCTACCTACGAGCAGTACTTC
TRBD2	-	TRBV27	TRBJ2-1	CASSPGGSGRSYNEQFF	TGTGCCAGCAGTCCCGGGGGTAGCGGGAGAAGCTACAATGAGCAGTTCTTC
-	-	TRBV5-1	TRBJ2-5	CASSLRRDPMGETQYF	TGCGCCAGCAGCCTACGTCGGGACCCGATGGGAGAGACCCAGTACTTC
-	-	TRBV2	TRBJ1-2	CASSEDAGYTF	TGTGCCAGCAGTGAGGACGCTGGCTACACCTTC
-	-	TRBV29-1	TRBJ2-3	CSVEEGRVADTQYF	TGCAGCGTTGAAGAGGGCAGGGTGGCAGATACGCAGTATTTT